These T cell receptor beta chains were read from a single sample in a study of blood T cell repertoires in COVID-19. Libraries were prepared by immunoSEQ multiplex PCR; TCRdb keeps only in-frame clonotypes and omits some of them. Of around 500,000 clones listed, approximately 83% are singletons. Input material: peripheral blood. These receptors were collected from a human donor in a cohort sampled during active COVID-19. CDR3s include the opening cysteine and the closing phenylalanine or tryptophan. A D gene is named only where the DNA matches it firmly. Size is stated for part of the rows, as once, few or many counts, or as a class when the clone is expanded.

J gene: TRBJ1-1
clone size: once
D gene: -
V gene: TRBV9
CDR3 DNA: TGTGCCAGCAGCTTCACTGACAGGACTGAAGCTTTCTTT
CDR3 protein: CASSFTDRTEAFF

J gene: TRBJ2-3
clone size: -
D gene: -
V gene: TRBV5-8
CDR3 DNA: TGTGCCAGCAGCTTCGCAGATACGCAGTATTTT
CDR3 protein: CASSFADTQYF

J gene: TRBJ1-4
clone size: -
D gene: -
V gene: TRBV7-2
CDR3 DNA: TGTGCCAGCAGCCCCTCCCGGGGGGATAATGAAAAACTGTTTTTT
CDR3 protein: CASSPSRGDNEKLFF

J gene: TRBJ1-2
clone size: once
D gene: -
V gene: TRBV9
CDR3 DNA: TGTGCCAGCAGCGTAGGAGCGGGGGTTAACTATGGCTACACCTTC
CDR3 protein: CASSVGAGVNYGYTF

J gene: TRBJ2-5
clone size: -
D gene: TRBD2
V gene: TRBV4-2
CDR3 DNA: TGTGCCAGCAGCCCCTCACTAGCGGGAGGATCAGAGACCCAGTACTTC
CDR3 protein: CASSPSLAGGSETQYF

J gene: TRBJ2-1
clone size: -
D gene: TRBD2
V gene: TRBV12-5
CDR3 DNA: TGTGCTAGTGGTCGCCAGACTAGCGGGAGGTACAATGAGCAGTTCTTC
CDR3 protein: CASGRQTSGRYNEQFF

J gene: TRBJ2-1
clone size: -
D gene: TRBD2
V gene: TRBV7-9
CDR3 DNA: TGTGCCAGCAGCCTTAGCGGGGTCTACAATGAGCAGTTCTTC
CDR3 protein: CASSLSGVYNEQFF

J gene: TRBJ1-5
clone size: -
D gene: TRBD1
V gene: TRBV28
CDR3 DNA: TGTGCCAGCAGCTATTCGACAGGGGGCAAGCCCCAGCATTTT
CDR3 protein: CASSYSTGGKPQHF

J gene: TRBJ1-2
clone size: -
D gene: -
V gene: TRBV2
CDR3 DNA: TGTGCCAGCAGGACCGGGGTATTGGGCTACACCTTC
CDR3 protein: CASRTGVLGYTF

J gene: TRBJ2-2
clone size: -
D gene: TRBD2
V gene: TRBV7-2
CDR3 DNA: TGTGCCAGCAGCCGGCCTAGCGGTGAGCTGTTTTTT
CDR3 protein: CASSRPSGELFF

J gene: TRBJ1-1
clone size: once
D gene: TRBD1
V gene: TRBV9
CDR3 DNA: TGTGCCAGCAGCACAGACAGGGGCAGACTTATGAACACTGAAGCTTTCTTT
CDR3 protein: CASSTDRGRLMNTEAFF

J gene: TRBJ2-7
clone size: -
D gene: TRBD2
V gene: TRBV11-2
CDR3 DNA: TGTGCCAGCAGCTTAGGGGGCGGGAGGGCATACGAGCAGTACTTC
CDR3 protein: CASSLGGGRAYEQYF

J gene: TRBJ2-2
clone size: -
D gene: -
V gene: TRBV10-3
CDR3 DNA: TGTGCCATCAGTGAGTCCCTGGGGCAGGGATCCAACACCGGGGAGCTGTTTTTT
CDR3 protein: CAISESLGQGSNTGELFF

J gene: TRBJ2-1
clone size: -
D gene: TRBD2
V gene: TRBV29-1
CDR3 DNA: TGCAGCGGGAGTAGCGGGAGTCACAATGAGCAGTTCTTC
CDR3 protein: CSGSSGSHNEQFF

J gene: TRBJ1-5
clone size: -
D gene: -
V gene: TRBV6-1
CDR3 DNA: TGTGCCAGCAGTGAAGCGCGAACGGTAAATGGCAATCAGCCCCAGCATTTT
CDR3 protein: CASSEARTVNGNQPQHF

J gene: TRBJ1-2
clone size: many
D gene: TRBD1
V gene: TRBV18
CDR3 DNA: TGTGCCAGCTCACCACCGTCACAGGGGGCGCGAGGGATGGGCGGCTACACCTTC
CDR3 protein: CASSPPSQGARGMGGYTF

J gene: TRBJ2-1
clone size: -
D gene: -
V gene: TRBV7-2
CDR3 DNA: TGTGCCAGCAGCCTCCTCGGCTACAATGAGCAGTTCTTC
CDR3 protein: CASSLLGYNEQFF

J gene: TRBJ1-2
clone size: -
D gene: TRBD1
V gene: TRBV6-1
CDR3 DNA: TGTGCCAGCAGTGACGGGACAGCAGCTAACTATGGCTACACCTTC
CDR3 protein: CASSDGTAANYGYTF

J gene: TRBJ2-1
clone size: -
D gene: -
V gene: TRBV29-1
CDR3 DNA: TGCAGCGTGACCGGGACTCGCTCCTACAATGAGCAGTTCTTC
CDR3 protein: CSVTGTRSYNEQFF

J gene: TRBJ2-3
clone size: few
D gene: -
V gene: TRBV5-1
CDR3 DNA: TGCGCCAGCAGCCCCTCGTTGGAGGCAGATACGCAGTATTTT
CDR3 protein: CASSPSLEADTQYF

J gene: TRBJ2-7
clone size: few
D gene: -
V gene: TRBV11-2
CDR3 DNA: TGTGCCAGCAGTGAACTACCCACCTACGAGCAGTACTTC
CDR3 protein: CASSELPTYEQYF

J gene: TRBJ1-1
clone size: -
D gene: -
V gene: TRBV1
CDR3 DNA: TGCACCAGCAGGGTAGTAAGTCCGGGGGATGAAGCTTTCTTT
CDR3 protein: CTSRVVSPGDEAFF

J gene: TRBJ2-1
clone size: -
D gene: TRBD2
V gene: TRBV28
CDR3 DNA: TGTGCCAGCAGTTTACTAGCGGCACCGCACAATGAGCAGTTCTTC
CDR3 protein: CASSLLAAPHNEQFF

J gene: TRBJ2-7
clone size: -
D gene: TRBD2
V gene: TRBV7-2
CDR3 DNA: TGTGCCAGCAGCTTAGGGTCTCTAGCGGGGGACTACGAGCAGTACTTC
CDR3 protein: CASSLGSLAGDYEQYF